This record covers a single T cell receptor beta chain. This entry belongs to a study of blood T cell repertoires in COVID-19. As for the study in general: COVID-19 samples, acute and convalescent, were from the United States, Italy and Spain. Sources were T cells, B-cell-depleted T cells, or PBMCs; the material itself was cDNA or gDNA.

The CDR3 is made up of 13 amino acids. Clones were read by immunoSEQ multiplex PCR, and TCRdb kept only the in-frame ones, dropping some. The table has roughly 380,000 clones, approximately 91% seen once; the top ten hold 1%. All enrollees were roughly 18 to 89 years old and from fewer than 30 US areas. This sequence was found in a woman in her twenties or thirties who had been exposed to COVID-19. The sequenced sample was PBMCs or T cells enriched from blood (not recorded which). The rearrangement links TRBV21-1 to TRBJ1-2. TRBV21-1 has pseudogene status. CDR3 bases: TGTGCCAGCACAGACTCTGCTAACTATGGCTACACCTTC. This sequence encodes CASTDSANYGYTF.